This T cell receptor beta chain was sequenced during a study of OX40 agonist ivuxolimab in advanced cancers. The CDR3 totals 17 residues. V was cut by 6 bases and J by 5 bases, with 25 bases left in between. Germline-derived CDR1 and CDR2 are SNHLY and FYNNEI. Clones were read by immunoSEQ multiplex PCR, and TCRdb kept only the in-frame ones, dropping some. The sample comprises about 36,000 clones, 70% to 80% of which are singletons, and 21% rests with the top ten. Sequencing was performed on CD4+ or CD8+ T cells sorted from blood, taken in a trial of the OX40 agonist ivuxolimab. The chain has TRBV2 and TRBJ1-2, with D tentatively TRBD1 (5 bases). The sequence was obtained from an adult with an advanced solid tumor such as melanoma, head and neck, liver or kidney cancer. CDR3 loop: CASSDPLILPTDYGYTF. DNA of the CDR3: TGTGCCAGCAGCGATCCTTTAATATTGCCGACAGATTATGGCTACACCTTC.